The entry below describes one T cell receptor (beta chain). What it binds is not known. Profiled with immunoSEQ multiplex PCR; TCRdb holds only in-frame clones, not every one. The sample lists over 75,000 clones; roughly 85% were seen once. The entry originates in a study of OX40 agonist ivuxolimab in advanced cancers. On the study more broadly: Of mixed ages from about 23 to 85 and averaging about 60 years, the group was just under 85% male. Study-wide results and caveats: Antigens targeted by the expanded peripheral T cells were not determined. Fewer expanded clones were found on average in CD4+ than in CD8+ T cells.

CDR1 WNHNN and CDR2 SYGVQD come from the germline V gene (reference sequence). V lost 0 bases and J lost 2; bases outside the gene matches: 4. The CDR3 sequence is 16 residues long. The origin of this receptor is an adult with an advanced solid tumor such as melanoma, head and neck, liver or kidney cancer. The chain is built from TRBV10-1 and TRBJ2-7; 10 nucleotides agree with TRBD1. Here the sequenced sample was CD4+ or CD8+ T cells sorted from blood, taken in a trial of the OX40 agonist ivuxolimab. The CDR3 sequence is CASSESQGQGAYEQYF. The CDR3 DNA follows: TGCGCCAGCAGTGAGTCTCAAGGACAGGGGGCCTACGAGCAGTACTTC.